This TCR beta chain was retrieved from a study of T cell repertoires and HLA-DP antigens. Study summary: In vitro CD4+ alloreactivity was against HeLa-presented HLA-DP. One alloantigen had some eleven groove amino acid differences from self, the other one. The donors, ranging 18-to-29 to 60-to-69 years, included a couple of males and one female.

Profiled with immunoSEQ multiplex PCR; TCRdb holds only in-frame clones, not every one. The table lists about 110,000 clones, 85% to 95% of them singletons, with over 0.25% in the top ten. As for this clone: The antigen is undetermined.

The specimen was CD4+ T cells from PBMCs. The sequence was collected from a woman between 18 and 30 years old in good health and CMV-seronegative.

DNA for the CDR3: TGTGCCATTGGGGGACAGGGGATAGATACGCAGTATTTT. Translating it yields CAIGGQGIDTQYF. This chain connects TRBV10-3 to TRBJ2-3, with 10 bases lining up with TRBD1. V was clipped by 9 bases and J by 5 bases; unmatched bases: 5. The CDR3 runs to 13 residues. Germline values: CDR1 ENHRY, CDR2 SYGVKD.